Sequencing of this T cell receptor (beta chain) was carried out in a study of Ad26.COV2.S vaccination and SARS-CoV-2 variants. Across the whole study: Donor was assigned to the Ad26.COV2.S arm of trial COV1001.

TCRdb keeps only in-frame clones here, not all; method: immunoSEQ multiplex PCR. This table holds roughly 420,000 clones, 88% found once. Documented treatment: around 19 received Ad26.COV2.S at low or high dose, single or two shots; about 5 received placebo; per-sample allocation not given. The investigators took samples on day 63 after the first vaccine or placebo injection. The V and J ends lost 3 bases and 9 bases respectively, with 9 bases between them. This CDR3 has 11 residues. The V gene's germline CDR1 is DFQATT and CDR2 SNEGSKA (reference sequence). This clonotype was sampled from a person aged 18 to 59 who received the Ad26.COV2.S COVID-19 vaccine or a placebo. Sequenced material: peripheral blood, taken in a trial of Ad26.COV2.S vaccine versus placebo. V and J are TRBV20-1 and TRBJ1-5; D gene unclear. CDR3 coding DNA: TGCAGTGCTAGTGGTCTGGGGCCCCAGCATTTT. This sequence encodes CSASGLGPQHF.